These 20 T cell receptor beta chains were sequenced from one sample in a study of blood T cell repertoires in COVID-19. TCRdb's copy holds only in-frame clones and misses some; the assay was immunoSEQ multiplex PCR. In the table there are 250,000 to 300,000 clones, around 90% of which are singletons. What was sequenced was peripheral blood. These receptors originate from a woman aged 70-85 years with COVID-19, enrolled during active disease.

The chain carries TRBV6-5 and TRBJ1-2; unclear D gene. Germline loops: CDR1 MNHEY, CDR2 SVGAGI. The ends were cut back, 6 bases at V and 11 bases at J, with 13 bases in the middle. This CDR3 contains 11 residues. The CDR3 DNA follows: TGTGCCAGCAGCCTCGATAGCGGATACACCTTC. It specifies CASSLDSGYTF.

This chain uses TRBV2 with TRBJ1-1; tentatively, D is TRBD1 (6 bases). The CDR3 length is 14 residues. The V gene's germline CDR1 is SNHLY and CDR2 FYNNEI. Trimming took 5 bases from V and 0 from J, leaving 10 bases between them. Here the CDR3 reads CASSLDRLNTEAFF. CDR3 coding DNA: TGTGCCAGCAGTCTCGACAGGTTGAACACTGAAGCTTTCTTT.

The chain links TRBV27 to TRBJ2-7, with 9 bases that match TRBD2. The CDR3 runs 17 residues. The germline gives CDR1 MNHEY, CDR2 SMNVEV (reference sequence). The J segment lost 3 bases and the V segment lost 5 bases, leaving 14 bases of the junction unmatched. The CDR3 sequence: CASSPLAAGGRDYEQYF. The CDR3 DNA sequence: TGTGCCAGCAGTCCCCTCGCTGCGGGAGGGCGGGACTACGAGCAGTACTTC.

The chain couples TRBV3-1 (or the pseudogene TRBV3-2) to TRBJ1-2; D perhaps matches TRBD1 (6 bases). V lost 5 bases to trimming and J lost 4 bases, with 14 bases between them. The CDR3 sequence is 14 residues long. The V gene's germline CDR1 is LGHDT and CDR2 YNNKEL (reference sequence). This CDR3 reads CASSSRGQLYGYTF. CDR3 nucleotide sequence: TGTGCCAGCAGCTCGCGGGGGCAGCTCTATGGCTACACCTTC.

The CDR3 region is CATSRDRRGRQDEQYF. In DNA form, the CDR3 reads TGTGCCACCAGCAGAGATCGTAGGGGGCGGCAGGACGAGCAGTACTTC. The V call is TRBV15, the J call TRBJ2-7, with 7 bases that match TRBD1. J gave up 5 bases and V 0 bases, and 10 bases lay outside the gene matches. From germline, CDR1 is LNHNV and CDR2 YYDKDF (reference sequence). There are 16 residues in the CDR3.

CDR3 DNA: TGTGCCAGTAGTATAGGGACTAGCGGGAGTATGGGAGATGAGCAGTTCTTC. As protein: CASSIGTSGSMGDEQFF. The chain employs TRBV19 and TRBJ2-1, with 13 nucleotides matching TRBD2. This CDR3 comprises 17 residues. Germline V gene lookup returns CDR1 LNHDA and CDR2 SQIVND (reference sequence). Germline trimming cut 1 base from V and 8 bases from J; bases unmatched to any gene: 8.

The chain carries TRBV30 and TRBJ2-1; D gene uncertain. The germline V gene has CDR1 GTSNPN and CDR2 SVGIG (reference sequence). V gave up 5 bases and J gave up 6 bases, with 11 bases separating them. This CDR3 comprises 12 residues. The CDR3 loop reads CAWQWQSNEQFF. The CDR3 region has the DNA TGTGCCTGGCAGTGGCAGTCCAATGAGCAGTTCTTC.

Comment on this clone: Other DNA sequences from this sample encode an identical CDR3 as well. This rearrangement joins TRBV12-3 or TRBV12-4 to TRBJ2-7; possibly TRBD2 for D (6 bases). This CDR3 region has 13 residues. Between the trimmed V and J ends, which lost 3 bases and 2 bases, there was a span of 8 bases. The CDR3 bases are TGTGCCAGCAGTTTCGGGGGAACCTACGAGCAGTACTTC. Its protein product is CASSFGGTYEQYF.

This clone was detected a few times. The rearrangement links TRBV6-5 to TRBJ1-5; a weak D match, TRBD1 (5 bases). This CDR3 has 15 amino acids. Germline V gene sequence: CDR1 MNHEY, CDR2 SVGAGI. Trimming pared 4 bases from V and 3 bases from J, leaving 13 bases between. The CDR3 loop is CASSLSTGVNQPQHF. In nucleotides, the CDR3 is TGTGCCAGCAGTTTGAGTACAGGAGTCAATCAGCCCCAGCATTTT.

V and J are TRBV28 and TRBJ1-2; D is unresolved. The CDR3 totals 12 residues. The germline V and J ends were trimmed by 8 bases and 10 bases, with 17 bases remaining between them. Germline V lookup: CDR1 MDHEN, CDR2 SYDVKM. The CDR3: CASGIPDNDYTF. CDR3 nucleotides: TGTGCCAGCGGTATACCAGATAACGACTACACCTTC.

The genes are TRBV12-5 and TRBJ2-7; TRBD1 matches 9 bases. CDR1 is LGHNT and CDR2 is FRNRAP in the germline V gene. Unmatched junction bases numbered 15, after V lost 5 bases and J lost 7 bases. The length of the CDR3 is 16 residues. The CDR3 region is CASGPTGGDRAGEQYF. CDR3 DNA sequence: TGTGCTAGTGGTCCCACCGGTGGGGACAGGGCGGGAGAGCAGTACTTC.

The chain uses TRBV4-1 and TRBJ1-1, with D tentatively TRBD1 (6 bases). This CDR3 is built from 13 residues. Trimming shortened V by 4 bases and J by 5 bases, and 11 bases separated the two germline ends. Germline CDR1 MGHRA, CDR2 YSYEKL. CDR3 sequence (DNA): TGCGCCAGCAGCCCCCAGGGGTGGACTGAAGCTTTCTTT. Translating gives CASSPQGWTEAFF.

The J gene is TRBJ2-1, the V gene TRBV5-1, with D perhaps matching TRBD2 (6 bases). CDR3 size: 15 residues. With 8 bases removed from V and 1 base from J, the gap between germline ends came to 16 bases. Germline V gene lookup returns CDR1 SGHRS and CDR2 YFSETQ. CDR3 bases: TGCGCCAGTCGAACAAGCGGGTTTTCCTACAATGAGCAGTTCTTC. It specifies CASRTSGFSYNEQFF.

The chain is built from TRBV4-3 and TRBJ1-1; D gene uncertain. Germline V gene lookup returns CDR1 LGHNA and CDR2 YSLEER. The CDR3 totals 15 residues. Trimming left V 1 base short and J 2 bases short, with 11 bases between. Here the CDR3 reads CASSQVAGYNTEAFF. For the CDR3, the DNA is TGCGCCAGCAGCCAAGTCGCCGGTTATAACACTGAAGCTTTCTTT.

CDR3 sequence reads: CASIFQGQGGNVFF. The CDR3 DNA reads as TGTGCCAGCATTTTTCAGGGACAGGGCGGAAATGTGTTTTTT. V gene TRBV2 combines with J gene TRBJ1-4, with TRBD1 identical over 9 bases. Germline V gene sequence: CDR1 SNHLY, CDR2 FYNNEI. With 7 bases clipped from V and 15 bases from J, the junction kept 15 bases outside the gene matches. The CDR3 totals 14 residues.

The chain employs TRBV5-4 and TRBJ2-3; 10 bases fit TRBD2. V gave up 4 bases and J gave up 5 bases; unmatched junction bases: 10. CDR1 SGHNT and CDR2 YYREEE come from the germline V gene (reference sequence). The CDR3 contains 16 residues. CDR3: CASSKSGASGRDTQYF. The CDR3 DNA follows: TGTGCCAGCAGCAAAAGCGGGGCTAGCGGGAGAGATACGCAGTATTTT.

The chain has TRBV30 and TRBJ1-3; no clear D. The ends were cut back, 3 bases at V and 4 bases at J, with 16 bases in the middle. This CDR3 contains 15 residues. Per germline, CDR1 GTSNPN and CDR2 SVGIG (reference sequence). CDR3 sequence (DNA): TGTGCCTGGAGCGAAGCGGCGGAGACGGGAAACACCATATATTTT. Protein sequence: CAWSEAAETGNTIYF.

This sequence joins TRBV6-6 and TRBJ2-2, with a weak D call TRBD2 (7 bases). CDR1 and CDR2 from the germline V gene are MNHNY and SVGAGI (reference sequence). Trimming cost V 2 bases and J 4 bases, with 11 bases left between them. This CDR3 has 15 residues. The CDR3 DNA reads as TGTGCCAGCAGTTACAGGGGGAGGGGCACCGGGGAGCTGTTTTTT. Translated: CASSYRGRGTGELFF.

The chain couples TRBV30 to TRBJ2-2; 11 nucleotides agree with TRBD1. CDR3 size: 14 residues. Germline V gene lookup returns CDR1 GTSNPN and CDR2 SVGIG (reference sequence). V was clipped by 7 bases and J by 2 bases; unmatched bases: 3. DNA for the CDR3: TGTGCCTTGGACAGGGGGCATAACACCGGGGAGCTGTTTTTT. This translates into CALDRGHNTGELFF.

The chain couples TRBV6-5 to TRBJ2-7; 11 bases are shared with TRBD1. The CDR3 runs to 14 residues. J gave up 4 bases and V 7 bases, and 6 bases lay outside the gene matches. CDR1 and CDR2 (germline): MNHEY, SVGAGI. The CDR3 spells CASNPGQGGYEQYF. DNA for the CDR3: TGTGCCAGCAACCCGGGACAGGGGGGTTACGAGCAGTACTTC.